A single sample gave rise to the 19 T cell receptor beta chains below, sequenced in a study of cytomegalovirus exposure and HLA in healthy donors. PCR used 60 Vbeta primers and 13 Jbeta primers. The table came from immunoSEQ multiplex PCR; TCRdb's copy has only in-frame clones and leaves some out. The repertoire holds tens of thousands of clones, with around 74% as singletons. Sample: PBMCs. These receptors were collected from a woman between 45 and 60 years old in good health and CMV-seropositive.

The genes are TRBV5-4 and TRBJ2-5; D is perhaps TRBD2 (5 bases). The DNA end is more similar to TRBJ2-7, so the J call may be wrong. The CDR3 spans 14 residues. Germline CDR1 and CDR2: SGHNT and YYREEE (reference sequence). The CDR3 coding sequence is TGTGCCAGCAGCCCAGAGGGTGGAACCTACGAGCAGTACTTC. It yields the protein CASSPEGGTYEQYF.

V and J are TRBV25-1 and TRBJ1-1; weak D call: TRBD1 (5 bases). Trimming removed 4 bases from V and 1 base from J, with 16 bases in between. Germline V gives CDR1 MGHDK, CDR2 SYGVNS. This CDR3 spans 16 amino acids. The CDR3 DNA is TGTGCCAGCAGTGGCCCCCTAGGAGACAGGAACACTGAAGCTTTCTTT. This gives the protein CASSGPLGDRNTEAFF.

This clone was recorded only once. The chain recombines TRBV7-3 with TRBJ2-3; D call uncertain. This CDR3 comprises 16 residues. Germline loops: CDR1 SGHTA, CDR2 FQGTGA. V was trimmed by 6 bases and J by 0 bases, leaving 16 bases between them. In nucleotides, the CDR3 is TGTGCCAGCAGATCGTTGGAGCCCGTTAGCACAGATACGCAGTATTTT. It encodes CASRSLEPVSTDTQYF. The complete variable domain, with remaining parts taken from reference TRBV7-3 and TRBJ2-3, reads GAGVSQTPSNKVTEKGKYVELRCDPISGHTALYWYRQSLGQGPEFLIYFQGTGAADDSGLPNDRFFAVRPEGSVSTLKIQRTERGDSAVYLCASRSLEPVSTDTQYFGPGTRLTVL.

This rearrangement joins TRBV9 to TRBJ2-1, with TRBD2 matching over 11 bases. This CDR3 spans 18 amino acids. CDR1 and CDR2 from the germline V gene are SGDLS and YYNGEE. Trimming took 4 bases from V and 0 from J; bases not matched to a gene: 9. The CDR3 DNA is TGTGCCAGCAGCTTAGACCCTCTAGCGGGAGGCTCCTACAATGAGCAGTTCTTC. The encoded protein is CASSLDPLAGGSYNEQFF.

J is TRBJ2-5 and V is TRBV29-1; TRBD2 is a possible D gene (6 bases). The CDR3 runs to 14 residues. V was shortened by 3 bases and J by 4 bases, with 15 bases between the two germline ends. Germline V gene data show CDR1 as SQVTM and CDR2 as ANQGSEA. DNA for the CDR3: TGCAGCGTTGAGGGAGAGGAGGGGATAGAGACCCAGTACTTC. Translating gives CSVEGEEGIETQYF.

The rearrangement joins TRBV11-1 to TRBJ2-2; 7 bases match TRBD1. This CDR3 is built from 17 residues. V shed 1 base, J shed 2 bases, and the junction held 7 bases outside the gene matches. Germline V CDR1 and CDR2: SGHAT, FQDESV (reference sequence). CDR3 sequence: CASSLGSWDSNTGELFF. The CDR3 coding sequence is TGTGCCAGCAGCTTAGGATCTTGGGACAGCAACACCGGGGAGCTGTTTTTT.

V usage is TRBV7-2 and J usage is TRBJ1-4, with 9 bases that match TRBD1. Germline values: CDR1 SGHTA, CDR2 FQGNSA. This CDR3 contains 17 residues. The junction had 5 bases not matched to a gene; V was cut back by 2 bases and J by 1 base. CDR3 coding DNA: TGTGCCAGCAGCTTACTTCGGGGACAGGGAACTAATGAAAAACTGTTTTTT. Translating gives CASSLLRGQGTNEKLFF.

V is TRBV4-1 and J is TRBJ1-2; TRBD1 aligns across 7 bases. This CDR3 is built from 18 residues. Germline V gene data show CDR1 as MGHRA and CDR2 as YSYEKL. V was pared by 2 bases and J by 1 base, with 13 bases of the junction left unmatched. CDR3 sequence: CASSQPTTGPTFNYGYTF. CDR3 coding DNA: TGCGCCAGCAGCCAACCAACGACAGGGCCCACATTTAACTATGGCTACACCTTC.

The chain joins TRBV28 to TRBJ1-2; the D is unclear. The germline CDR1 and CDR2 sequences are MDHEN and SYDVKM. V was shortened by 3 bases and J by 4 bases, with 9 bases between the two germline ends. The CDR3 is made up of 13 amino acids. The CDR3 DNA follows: TGTGCCAGCAGTTTGGCAGCGATCTATGGCTACACCTTC. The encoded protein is CASSLAAIYGYTF.

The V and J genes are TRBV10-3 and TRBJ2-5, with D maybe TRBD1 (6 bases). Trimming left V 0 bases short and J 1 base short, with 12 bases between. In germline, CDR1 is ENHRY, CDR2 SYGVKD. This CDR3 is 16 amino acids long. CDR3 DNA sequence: TGTGCCATCAGTGAGTCATTGGGGGCGGCCCAAGAGACCCAGTACTTC. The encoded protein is CAISESLGAAQETQYF.

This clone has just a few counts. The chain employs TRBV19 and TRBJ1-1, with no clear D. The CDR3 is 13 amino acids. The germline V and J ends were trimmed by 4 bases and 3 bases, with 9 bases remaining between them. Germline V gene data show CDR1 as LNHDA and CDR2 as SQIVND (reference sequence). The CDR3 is CASSRVGYTEAFF. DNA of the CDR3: TGTGCCAGTAGTAGAGTCGGGTACACTGAAGCTTTCTTT.

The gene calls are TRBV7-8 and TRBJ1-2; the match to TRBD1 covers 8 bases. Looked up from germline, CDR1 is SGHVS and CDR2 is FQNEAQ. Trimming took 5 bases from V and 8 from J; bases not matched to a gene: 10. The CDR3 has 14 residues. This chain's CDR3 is CASSPRTGWNGYTF. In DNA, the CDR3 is TGTGCCAGCAGCCCGCGGACAGGGTGGAACGGCTACACCTTC.

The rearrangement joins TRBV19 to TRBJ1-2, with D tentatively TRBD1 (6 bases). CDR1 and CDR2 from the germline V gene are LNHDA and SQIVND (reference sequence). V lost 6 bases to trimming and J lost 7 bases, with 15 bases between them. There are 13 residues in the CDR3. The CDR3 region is CASSIGSGVGYTF. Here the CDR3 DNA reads TGTGCCAGTAGCATCGGGTCAGGGGTTGGCTACACCTTC.

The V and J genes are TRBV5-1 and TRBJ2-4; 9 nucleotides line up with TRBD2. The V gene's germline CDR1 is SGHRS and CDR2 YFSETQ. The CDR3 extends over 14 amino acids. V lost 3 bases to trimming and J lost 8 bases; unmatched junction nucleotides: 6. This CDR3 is CASSSAGGRDIQYF. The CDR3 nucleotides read TGCGCCAGCAGCTCCGCGGGAGGGCGGGACATTCAGTACTTC.

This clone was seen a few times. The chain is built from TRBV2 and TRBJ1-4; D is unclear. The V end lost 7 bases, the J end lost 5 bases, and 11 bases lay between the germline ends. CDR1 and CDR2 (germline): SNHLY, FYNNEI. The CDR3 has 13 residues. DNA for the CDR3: TGTGCCAGCAACGACTTGGAAAATGAAAAACTGTTTTTT. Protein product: CASNDLENEKLFF.

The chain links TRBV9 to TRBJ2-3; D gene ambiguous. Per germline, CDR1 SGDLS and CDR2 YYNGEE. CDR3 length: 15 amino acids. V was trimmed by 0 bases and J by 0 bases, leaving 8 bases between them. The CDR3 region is CASSVAMISTDTQYF. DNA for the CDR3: TGTGCCAGCAGCGTAGCTATGATTAGCACAGATACGCAGTATTTT.

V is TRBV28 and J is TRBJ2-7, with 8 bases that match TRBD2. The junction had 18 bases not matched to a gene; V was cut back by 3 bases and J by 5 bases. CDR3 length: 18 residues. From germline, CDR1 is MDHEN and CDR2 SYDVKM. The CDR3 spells CASSFQTGGPPMGDEQYF. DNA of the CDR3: TGTGCCAGCAGTTTTCAAACGGGAGGGCCACCGATGGGAGACGAGCAGTACTTC.

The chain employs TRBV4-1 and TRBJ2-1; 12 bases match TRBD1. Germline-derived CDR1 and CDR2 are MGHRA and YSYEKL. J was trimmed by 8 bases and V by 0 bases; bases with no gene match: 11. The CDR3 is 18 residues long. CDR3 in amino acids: CASSQDSIRDRGRYEQFF. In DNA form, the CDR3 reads TGCGCCAGCAGCCAAGATAGTATCCGGGACAGGGGGCGGTATGAGCAGTTCTTC.

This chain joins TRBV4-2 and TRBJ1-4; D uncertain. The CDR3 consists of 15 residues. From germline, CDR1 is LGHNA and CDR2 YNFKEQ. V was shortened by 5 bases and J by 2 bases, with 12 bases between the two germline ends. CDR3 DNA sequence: TGTGCCAGCAGCAGGTCGGGAGCCACTAATGAAAAACTGTTTTTT. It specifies CASSRSGATNEKLFF.